This T cell receptor beta chain was documented in a study of blood T cell repertoires in COVID-19. This CDR3 contains 15 residues. Germline loops: CDR1 MNHNY, CDR2 SVGAGI (reference sequence). V lost 7 bases and J lost 0; bases outside the gene matches: 6. Here immunoSEQ multiplex PCR was the method, and the copy in TCRdb shows in-frame clones only, minus some. Among around 280,000 clones listed, approximately 80% were seen once. V is TRBV6-6 and J is TRBJ1-1; TRBD1 aligns across 9 bases. This clonotype was obtained from a woman aged 45-60 years with active or convalescent COVID-19. The sample was peripheral blood. The CDR3 protein is CASTWGQGLNTEAFF. The CDR3 nucleotides are TGTGCCAGCACTTGGGGACAGGGATTGAACACTGAAGCTTTCTTT.